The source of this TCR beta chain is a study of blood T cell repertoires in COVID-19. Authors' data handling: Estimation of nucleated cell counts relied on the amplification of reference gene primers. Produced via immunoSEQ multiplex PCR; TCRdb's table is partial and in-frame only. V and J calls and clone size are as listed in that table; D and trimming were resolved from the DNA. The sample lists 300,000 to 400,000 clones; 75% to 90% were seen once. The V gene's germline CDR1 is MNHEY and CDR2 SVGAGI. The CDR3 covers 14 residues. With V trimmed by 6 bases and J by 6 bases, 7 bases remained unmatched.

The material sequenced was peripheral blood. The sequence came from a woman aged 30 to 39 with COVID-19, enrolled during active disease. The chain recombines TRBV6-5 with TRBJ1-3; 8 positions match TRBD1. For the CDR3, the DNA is TGTGCCAGCAGCCCAGAGACAGGGGTAAACACCATATATTTT. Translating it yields CASSPETGVNTIYF.